The rows below give T cell receptor beta chains drawn from one sample of a study of naive and memory T cell subsets. TCRdb used MiXCR to reprocess the UMI-ligation and nested PCR reads, holding one entry per CDR3 protein. The sample lists about 37,000 distinct CDR3 sequences, approximately 10% seen once, with around 3.9% in the top ten. Sequenced material: skin, taken from a tuberculin skin test site. The source is an adult in good health. Both conserved end residues are part of each CDR3. The D gene is left open where the match is weak. The size of a clone is reported for some rows only, either as once, few or many, or as a class for expanded clones.

CDR3nt | CDR3aa | len | d_gene | abundance | j_gene | v_gene
TGTGCCACCAGACCTAGCGGGAGTTATGGAGATACGCAGTATTTT | CATRPSGSYGDTQYF | 15 | TRBD2 | medium-sized | TRBJ2-3 | TRBV6-5
TGCACCGTTGGAGTTCGGGGACACCCAAAACCGACTGAAATAGGGGCCAACGTCCTGACTTTC | CTVGVRGHPKPTEIGANVLTF | 21 | NA | many | TRBJ2-6 | TRBV29-1
TGTGCCAGCAGTTACGGGGGGCCACGTACTGAAGCTTTCTTT | CASSYGGPRTEAFF | 14 | NA | few | TRBJ1-1 | TRBV6-2/TRBV6-3
TGCGCCAGCAGCTTGACAGATACGCAGTATTTT | CASSLTDTQYF | 11 | NA | many | TRBJ2-3 | TRBV5-1
TGCAGTGCAACCTTCTTTAGCGGGAGGGACAATGAGCAGTTCTTC | CSATFFSGRDNEQFF | 15 | TRBD2 | medium-sized | TRBJ2-1 | TRBV20-1
TGTGCCAGCAGCTTAAATAGCGGCGAAGATACGCAGTATTTT | CASSLNSGEDTQYF | 14 | NA | many | TRBJ2-3 | TRBV7-2
TGTGCCAGCAGCATAGGACAGGGTAGCAATCAGCCCCAGCATTTT | CASSIGQGSNQPQHF | 15 | TRBD1 | few | TRBJ1-5 | TRBV7-9
TGCAGTGCGGGAGGGATGGTCACTGAAGCTTTCTTT | CSAGGMVTEAFF | 12 | NA | many | TRBJ1-1 | TRBV20-1
TGCAGCGTTGTTAATTACCACAATGAGCAGTTCTTC | CSVVNYHNEQFF | 12 | NA | NA | TRBJ2-1 | TRBV29-1
TGTGCCAGCAGCCTGCCAGGACCCTACAATGAGCAGTTCTTC | CASSLPGPYNEQFF | 14 | NA | many | TRBJ2-1 | TRBV4-2
TGTGCCAGCAGTTTAATAGCGGGGAAGAAAGAGACCCAGTACTTC | CASSLIAGKKETQYF | 15 | TRBD2 | NA | TRBJ2-5 | TRBV12-3/TRBV12-4
TGTGCCAGCAGCCCCCTAAGGGGGAGGACAGGAGGCTACACCTTC | CASSPLRGRTGGYTF | 15 | TRBD1 | many | TRBJ1-2 | TRBV11-2
TGTGCCAGCAGCTTAGATGGGGCGCCTAATGAAAAACTGTTTTTT | CASSLDGAPNEKLFF | 15 | NA | NA | TRBJ1-4 | TRBV7-9
TGTGCCAGCAGTTACGGCACAGCGGAGACCCAGTACTTC | CASSYGTAETQYF | 13 | NA | NA | TRBJ2-5 | TRBV6-6
TGCGCCAGCAGCTCGGAGATGAACACTGAAGCTTTCTTT | CASSSEMNTEAFF | 13 | NA | few | TRBJ1-1 | TRBV5-1